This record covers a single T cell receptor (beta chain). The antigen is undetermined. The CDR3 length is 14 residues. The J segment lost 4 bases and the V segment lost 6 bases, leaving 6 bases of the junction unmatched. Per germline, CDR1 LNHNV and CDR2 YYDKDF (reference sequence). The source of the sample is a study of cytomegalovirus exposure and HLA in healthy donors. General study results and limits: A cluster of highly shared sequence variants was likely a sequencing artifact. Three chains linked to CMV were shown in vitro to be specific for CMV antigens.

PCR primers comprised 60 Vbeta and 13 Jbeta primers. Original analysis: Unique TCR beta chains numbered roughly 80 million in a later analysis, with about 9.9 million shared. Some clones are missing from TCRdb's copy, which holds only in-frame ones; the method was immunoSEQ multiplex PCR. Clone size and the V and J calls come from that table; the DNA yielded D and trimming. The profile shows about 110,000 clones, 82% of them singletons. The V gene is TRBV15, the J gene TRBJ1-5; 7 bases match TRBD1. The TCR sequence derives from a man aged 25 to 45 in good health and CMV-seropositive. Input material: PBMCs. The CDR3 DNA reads TGTGCCACCAGTCGGGACAGATATAATCAGCCCCAGCATTTT. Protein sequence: CATSRDRYNQPQHF.